This TCR beta chain was captured by sequencing in a study of blood T cell repertoires in COVID-19. Sequencing was performed with immunoSEQ multiplex PCR; in TCRdb, only in-frame clones are kept and a portion is missing. The sample consists of 170,000 or so clones, roughly 80% of them appearing once. This CDR3 has 12 amino acids. CDR1 and CDR2 (germline): SGHAT, FQNNGV. Trimming left V 3 bases short and J 4 bases short, with 5 bases between. This clone was detected a few times. This chain uses TRBV11-2 with TRBJ2-3, with a possible D match to TRBD2 (5 bases). The TCR originated in a man aged 18 to 30 with active or convalescent COVID-19. The sample consisted of peripheral blood. CDR3 sequence: CASSLGADTQYF. The CDR3 bases are TGTGCCAGCAGCTTGGGAGCAGATACGCAGTATTTT. The full variable domain, with the rest looked up from reference TRBV11-2 and TRBJ2-3, is EAGVAQSPRYKIIEKRQSVAFWCNPISGHATLYWYQQILGQGPKLLIQFQNNGVVDDSQLPKDRFSAERLKGVDSTLKIQPAKLEDSAVYLCASSLGADTQYFGPGTRLTVL.